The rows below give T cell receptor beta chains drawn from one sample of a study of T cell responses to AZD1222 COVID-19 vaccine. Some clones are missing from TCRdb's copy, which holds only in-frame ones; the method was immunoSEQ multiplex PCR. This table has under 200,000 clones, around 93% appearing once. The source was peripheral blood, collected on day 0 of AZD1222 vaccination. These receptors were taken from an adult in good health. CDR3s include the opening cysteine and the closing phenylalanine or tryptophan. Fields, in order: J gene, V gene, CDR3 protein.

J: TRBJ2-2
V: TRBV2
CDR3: CASSDSNDYTGELFF

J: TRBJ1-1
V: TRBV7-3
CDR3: CASSPANRRGTEAFF

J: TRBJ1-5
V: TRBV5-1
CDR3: CASSLAPGQPQHF

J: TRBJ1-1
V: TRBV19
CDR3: CASRNREADTEAFF

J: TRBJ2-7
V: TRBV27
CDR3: CASSFGGVGREAPYEQYF

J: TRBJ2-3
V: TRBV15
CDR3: CATSRADGYTDTQYF

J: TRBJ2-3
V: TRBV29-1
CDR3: CSVLGTGGFSTSTDTQYF

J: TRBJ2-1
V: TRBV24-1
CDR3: CATSDSGRGTRDEQFF

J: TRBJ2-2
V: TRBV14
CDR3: CASSQGQGFPGELFF

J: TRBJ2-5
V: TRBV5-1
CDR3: CASSLDGYRETQYF

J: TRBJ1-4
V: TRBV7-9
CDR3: CASSLEGRVAQKLFF

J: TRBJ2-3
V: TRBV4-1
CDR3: CASSQGGTSGTDTQYF

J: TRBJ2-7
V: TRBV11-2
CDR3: CASSLNRAGLEQYF

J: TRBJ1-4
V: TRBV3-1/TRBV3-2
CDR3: CASSLRTGYEKLFF

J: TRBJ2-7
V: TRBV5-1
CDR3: CASSLGLADYEQYF

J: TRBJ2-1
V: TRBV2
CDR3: CASSVAGQPEQEQFF

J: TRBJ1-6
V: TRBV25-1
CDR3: CASGDSYNSPLHF

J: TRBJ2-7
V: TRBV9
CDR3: CASSVGAGVSSYEQYF

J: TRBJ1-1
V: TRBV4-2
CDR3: CASSLRQGDTEAFF

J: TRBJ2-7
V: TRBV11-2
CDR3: CASSLRAGLEQYF

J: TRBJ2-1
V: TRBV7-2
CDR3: CASSPRGLAGGTEQFF

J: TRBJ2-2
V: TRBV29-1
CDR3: CSVVSMSTGELFF

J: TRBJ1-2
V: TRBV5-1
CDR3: CASSDLGRYTF

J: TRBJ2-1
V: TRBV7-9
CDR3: CASSLGVGWNYNEQFF

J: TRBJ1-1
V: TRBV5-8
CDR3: CASSGGHRNTEAFF

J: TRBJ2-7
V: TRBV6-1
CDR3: CASSETGGQYF

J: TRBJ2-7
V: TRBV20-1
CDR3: CSASGYSTTYEQYF

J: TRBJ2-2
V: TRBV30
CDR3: CAWSGRGFRIGELFF

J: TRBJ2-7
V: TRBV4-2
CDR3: CASSPGPFDEQYF

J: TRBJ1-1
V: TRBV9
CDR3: CASSSPRRGGNTEAFF

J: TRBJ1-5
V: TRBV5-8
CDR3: CASSYDRDRGLSNQPQHF

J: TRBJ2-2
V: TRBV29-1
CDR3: CSVVKGVAGELFF

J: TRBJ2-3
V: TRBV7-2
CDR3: CASSPRSSGFSSTDTQYF

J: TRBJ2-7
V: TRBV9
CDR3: CASSYRDEDEQYF

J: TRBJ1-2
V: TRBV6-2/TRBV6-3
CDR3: CASSQNRGDYGYTF

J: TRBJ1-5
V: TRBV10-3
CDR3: CAISESRDAQPQHF